This T cell receptor beta chain came from a study of identical twins. Findings and caveats of the study: Zero-insertion analyses might be partly confounded by invariant T cells like MAIT and iNKT. The more abundant beta clonotypes in cord blood had fewer insertions, and memory repertoires did not show this. Some out-of-frame alpha sequences were shared by twins, and these showed excess low generation probability.

Template switching added a universal primer site; cDNA carried unique molecular identifiers. MiXCR, run by TCRdb on the 5' RACE reads, gives a single entry per CDR3 protein. The sample lists some 560,000 distinct CDR3 sequences, approximately 10% occurring once. Looked up from germline, CDR1 is SQVTM and CDR2 is ANQGSEA. V shed 6 bases and J 4 bases; nucleotides not matched to a gene: 17. This CDR3 spans 16 amino acids. Concerning this clonotype itself: What it recognizes is unknown.

The data were also submitted as part of a second study, on yellow fever vaccine responses in identical twins.

This sequence originates from a young woman in good health. The chain recombines TRBV29-1 with TRBJ2-5; 7 bases agree with TRBD1. Source material: PBMCs. The CDR3 nucleotides read TGCAGCGTGTCGTTGGGGACAGAGCGCTTCAGAGAGACCCAGTACTTC. Its translation: CSVSLGTERFRETQYF.